This T cell receptor (beta chain) originates from a study of OX40 agonist ivuxolimab in advanced cancers. This clone came up a few times. Its antigen is unidentified. Whole-study findings and limits: Expanded peripheral T cells had an undetermined antigen specificity.

Some clones are missing from TCRdb's copy, which holds only in-frame ones; the method was immunoSEQ multiplex PCR. The sample records 50,000 to 60,000 clones, 70% to 90% being singletons. CDR3 length equals 16 residues. Trimming at V came to 4 bases and at J to 2 bases, leaving 9 bases not matched to a gene. Germline values: CDR1 MNHEY, CDR2 SMNVEV (reference sequence). The chain has TRBV27 and TRBJ2-7; 9 nucleotides align to TRBD2. The clonotype comes from an adult with an advanced solid tumor such as melanoma, head and neck, liver or kidney cancer. Sequenced here: CD4+ or CD8+ T cells sorted from blood, sampled in a trial of the OX40 agonist ivuxolimab. The DNA of the CDR3 is TGTGCCAGCAGTTCGCCTCAGCGGGGGGCCACCTACGAGCAGTACTTC. This sequence encodes CASSSPQRGATYEQYF.